This TCR beta chain came from a study of T cells in Graves' hyperthyroidism and ophthalmopathy. As for the study in general: The blood sample was taken at first diagnosis, before treatment began.

Pregnant or lactating patients were excluded, as were those with uncontrolled infection or other autoimmune disease. The PBMCs were sourced from fresh peripheral blood (about 10 ml). This clonotype has just a few counts. It was RNA transcripts that yielded the amplified TCR beta CDR3 regions. HTBI primers drove first-round RT-PCR of the TCR CDR3. TCRdb reprocessed the multiplex PCR reads via MiXCR and lists one record per CDR3 protein. Among about 400,000 distinct CDR3 sequences listed, around 25% were seen once. Material: blood. The clonotype was recovered from a man in his fifties with Graves' hyperthyroidism.

Here the CDR3 DNA reads TGTGCCAGCAGCCAGTGGACAGGGACTTCCTACAATGAGCAGTTCTTC. The encoded protein is CASSQWTGTSYNEQFF. The V and J genes are TRBV7-6 and TRBJ2-1; TRBD1 agrees at 8 bases. The CDR3 spans 16 residues. The J segment lost 1 base and the V segment lost 5 bases, leaving 7 bases of the junction unmatched. From germline, CDR1 is SGHVS and CDR2 FNYEAQ.